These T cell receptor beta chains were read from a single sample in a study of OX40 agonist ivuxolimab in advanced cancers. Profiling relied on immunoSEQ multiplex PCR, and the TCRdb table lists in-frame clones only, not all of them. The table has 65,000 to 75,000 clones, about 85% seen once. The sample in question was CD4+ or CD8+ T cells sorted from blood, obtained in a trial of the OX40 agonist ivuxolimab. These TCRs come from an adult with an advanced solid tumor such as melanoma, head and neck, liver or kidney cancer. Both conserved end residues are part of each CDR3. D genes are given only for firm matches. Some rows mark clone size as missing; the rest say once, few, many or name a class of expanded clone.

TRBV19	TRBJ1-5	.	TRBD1	TGTGCCAGTAGCCGGGGAACAGGGGTCAATCAGCCCCAGCATTTT	CASSRGTGVNQPQHF
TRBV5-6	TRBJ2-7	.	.	TGTGCCAGCAGACGAACCGGGAGAAACTACGAGCAGTACTTC	CASRRTGRNYEQYF
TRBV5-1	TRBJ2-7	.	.	TGCGCCAGCAGCTTCCAGTACGAGCAGTACTTC	CASSFQYEQYF
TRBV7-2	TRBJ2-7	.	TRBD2	TGTGCCAGCAGCTCCCAGCCCAGTAGCGGGGGAGGGTACTTC	CASSSQPSSGGGYF
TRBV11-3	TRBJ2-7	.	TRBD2	TGTGCCAGCAGCTTCGGTAGCGGGAGCTCCTACGAGCAGTACTTC	CASSFGSGSSYEQYF
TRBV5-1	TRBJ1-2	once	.	TGCGCCAGTCATGAGACAGGTGATAACTATGGCTACACCTTC	CASHETGDNYGYTF
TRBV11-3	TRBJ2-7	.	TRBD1	TGTGCCAGCAGCTTCCGGGACAGGTGGACGGGGGAGCAGTACTTC	CASSFRDRWTGEQYF
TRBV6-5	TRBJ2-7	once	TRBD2	TGTGCCAGCAGTGCTCTAGCGGGGGCCTCCTACGAGCAGTACTTC	CASSALAGASYEQYF
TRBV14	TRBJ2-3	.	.	TGTGCCAGCAGCCCCGTCAGTGGTTTTGGCACAGATACGCAGTATTTT	CASSPVSGFGTDTQYF
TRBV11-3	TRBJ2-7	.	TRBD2	TGTGCCAGCAGTTACGGGGGGGTAAGCTACGAGCAGTACTTC	CASSYGGVSYEQYF
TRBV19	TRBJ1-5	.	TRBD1	TGTGCCAGTAGTCCAGGGACAGGGGTCGGTCAGCCCCAGCATTTT	CASSPGTGVGQPQHF
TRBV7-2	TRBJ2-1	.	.	TGTGCCAGCAGCTCCCAATCAATTGAGCAGTTCTTC	CASSSQSIEQFF
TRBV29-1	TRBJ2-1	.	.	TGCAGCGTGAGCCACAATGAGCAGTTCTTC	CSVSHNEQFF
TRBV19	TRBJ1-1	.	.	TGTGCCAGTAGTATTAAATCGGCGGGGAACACTGAAGCTTTCTTT	CASSIKSAGNTEAFF
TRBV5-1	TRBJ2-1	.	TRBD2	TGCGCCAGCAGCCTGTCTAGCGGGGGGTACAATGAGCAGTTCTTC	CASSLSSGGYNEQFF
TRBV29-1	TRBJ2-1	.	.	TGCAGCGTTGATCGGAATCGGATTAGCTCCTACAATGAGCAGTTCTTC	CSVDRNRISSYNEQFF
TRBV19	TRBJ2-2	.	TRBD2	TGTGCCAGTAGTATAGCCCCGGTTAGCGGGTCCGGGGAGCTGTTTTTT	CASSIAPVSGSGELFF
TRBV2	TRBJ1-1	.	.	TGTGCCAGCAGCTCGACAGAGTATTCGTCTGCTTTCTTT	CASSSTEYSSAFF
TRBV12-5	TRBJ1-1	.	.	TGTGCTAGTGCCCGAATACGGATCATGGGGGGGTGGACTGAAGCTTTCTTT	CASARIRIMGGWTEAFF
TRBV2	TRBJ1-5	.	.	TGTGCCAGCAGTGAAGTGGGGGCCCGACAGCCCCAGCATTTT	CASSEVGARQPQHF
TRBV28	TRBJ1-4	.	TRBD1	TGTGCCAGCAGTCCCCAACCGGGACAGGGGGCTGGTGAAAAACTGTTTTTT	CASSPQPGQGAGEKLFF
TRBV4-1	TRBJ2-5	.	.	TGCGCCAGCAGCCAAGACCACCGTAAAGGCTATCCGTACTTC	CASSQDHRKGYPYF
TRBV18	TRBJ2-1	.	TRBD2	TGTGCCAGCTCACCATGGGAAGGAGCGGGGTCAGCCGACGAGCAGTTCTTC	CASSPWEGAGSADEQFF
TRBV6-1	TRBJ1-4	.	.	TGTGCCAGCAGACAGGGAAATAATGAAAAACTGTTTTTT	CASRQGNNEKLFF
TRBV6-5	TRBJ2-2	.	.	TGTGCCAGCAGTCCAGAAACGAACGGGGAGCTGTTTTTT	CASSPETNGELFF
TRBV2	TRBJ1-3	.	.	TGTGCCAGCAGTGAACGGGGGCCGTCTGGAAACACCATATATTTT	CASSERGPSGNTIYF
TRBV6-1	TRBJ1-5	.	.	TGTGCCAGCTCCCCTTTTGGGGGCAATCAGCCCCAGCATTTT	CASSPFGGNQPQHF
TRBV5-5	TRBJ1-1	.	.	TGTGCCAGCAGCTCCGGCAGAGGGAAGCAGAACACTGAAGCTTTCTTT	CASSSGRGKQNTEAFF
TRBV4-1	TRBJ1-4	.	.	TGCGCCAGCAGCAAACCGGGGCGGAATGAAAAACTGTTTTTT	CASSKPGRNEKLFF
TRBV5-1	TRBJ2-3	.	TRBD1	TGCGCCAGCAGCTTGGCGGGACAGGGGCGGGGAACAGATACGCAGTATTTT	CASSLAGQGRGTDTQYF
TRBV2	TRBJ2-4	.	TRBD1	TGTGCCAGCAGCCAATACAGGGGAAGGGGAGACATTCAGTACTTC	CASSQYRGRGDIQYF
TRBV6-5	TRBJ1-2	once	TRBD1	TGTGCCAGCACCCCGACAGGGAACTATGGCTACACCTTC	CASTPTGNYGYTF
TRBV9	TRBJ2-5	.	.	TGTGCCAGCAGCGTAGGGACAGTATTACAAGAGACCCAGTACTTC	CASSVGTVLQETQYF
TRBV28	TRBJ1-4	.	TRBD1	TGTGCCAGCAGACCCGGACAGGAGAATGAAAAACTGTTTTTT	CASRPGQENEKLFF
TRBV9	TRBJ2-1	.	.	TGTGCCAGCAGCGTAGCTGAGGGGAGCTACAATGAGCAGTTCTTC	CASSVAEGSYNEQFF
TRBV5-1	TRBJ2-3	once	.	TGCGCCAGCAGCTCCCAGGGGAGCACAGATACGCAGTATTTT	CASSSQGSTDTQYF
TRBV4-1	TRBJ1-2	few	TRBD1	TGCGCCAGCAGCCTCAGACCGACAGGGAGATCTATGGAGGGCTACACCTTC	CASSLRPTGRSMEGYTF
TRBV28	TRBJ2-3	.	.	TGTGCCAGCAGAATCGGCGGGGTACCTCGGGATACGCAGTATTTT	CASRIGGVPRDTQYF
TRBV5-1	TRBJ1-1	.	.	TGCGCCAGCAGCTCCGACTCGAACACTGAAGCTTTCTTT	CASSSDSNTEAFF
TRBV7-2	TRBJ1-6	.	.	TGTGCCAGCAGCCCCTCAGGGAGGGTATCACCCCTCCACTTT	CASSPSGRVSPLHF
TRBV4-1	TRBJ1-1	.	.	TGCGCCAGCAGCCAAGATCTGGGGCAGGGGAGGGGTCTGAACACTGAAGCTTTCTTT	CASSQDLGQGRGLNTEAFF
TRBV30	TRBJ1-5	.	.	TGTGCCTGGAGTGTGTCCACTGATCAGCCCCAGCATTTT	CAWSVSTDQPQHF
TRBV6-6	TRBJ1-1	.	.	TGTGCCAGCCTTTTCTCGACAGCGAACACTGAAGCTTTCTTT	CASLFSTANTEAFF
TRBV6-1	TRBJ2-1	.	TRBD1	TGTGCCAGCACCGACAGGGGGCAGTGGAATGAGCAGTTCTTC	CASTDRGQWNEQFF
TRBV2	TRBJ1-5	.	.	TGTGCCAGCAGTGCGGAGGGTGCCCAGCCCCAGCATTTT	CASSAEGAQPQHF
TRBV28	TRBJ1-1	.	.	TGTGCCAGCAGCCGACAGAGATTCACTGAAGCTTTCTTT	CASSRQRFTEAFF
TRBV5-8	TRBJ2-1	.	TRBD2	TGTGCCAGCAGCCCAACGGAGCGGGGGTGGGATGAGCAGTTCTTC	CASSPTERGWDEQFF
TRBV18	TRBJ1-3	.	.	TGTGCCAGCTCACTGGGCCGGGGGATCTCTGGAAACACCATATATTTT	CASSLGRGISGNTIYF
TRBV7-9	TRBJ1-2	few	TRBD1	TGTGCCAGCAGCTACGGGACAGCCGCAACAACTTTGGGATATGGCTACACCTTC	CASSYGTAATTLGYGYTF
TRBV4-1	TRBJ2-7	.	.	TGCGCCAGCAGCCGGTTACCGGGACCGCGACCCTCCGAGCAGTACTTC	CASSRLPGPRPSEQYF
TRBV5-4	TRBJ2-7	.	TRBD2	TGTGCCAGCAGCGGGACCAGCGGGAGGGCGGCCGAGCAGTACTTC	CASSGTSGRAAEQYF
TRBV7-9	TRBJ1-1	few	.	TGTGCCAGCAGCTTAGATGGGGCCACTGAAGCTTTCTTT	CASSLDGATEAFF
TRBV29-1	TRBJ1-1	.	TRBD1	TGCAGCGTTTTCACAGGGGTTGAAGCTTTCTTT	CSVFTGVEAFF
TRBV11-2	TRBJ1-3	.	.	TGTGCCAGCAGCTTAGACGGACCGATCTCTGGAAACACCATATATTTT	CASSLDGPISGNTIYF
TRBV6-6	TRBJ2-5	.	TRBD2	TGTGCCAGCAGTTACGGACCAGCGGGGGGGCAAGAGACCCAGTACTTC	CASSYGPAGGQETQYF
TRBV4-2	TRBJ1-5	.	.	TGTGCCAGCAGCCAAGAGGGGGGCAGGGGTGCTCAGCCCCAGCATTTT	CASSQEGGRGAQPQHF